What follows is one T cell receptor (beta chain) and its context. Germline V gene sequence: CDR1 ENHRY, CDR2 SYGVKD. With V trimmed by 9 bases and J by 2 bases, 9 bases remained unmatched. CDR3 length: 16 residues. The record originates from a study of tumor and adjacent non-tumor tissue in lung cancer. Three rounds of nested PCR, following a modified ARM-PCR protocol, produced the TCRbeta library. Using its own MiXCR run on the multiplex PCR reads, TCRdb lists one record per CDR3 protein. In the table there are 90,000 to 100,000 distinct CDR3 sequences, less than 85% of which are singletons. This sample's RNA came from whole unsorted tissue. The normal lung tissue was taken more than 3 cm from the tumor edge. Donors were chemotherapy-naive, newly diagnosed lung cancer surgical patients in China, August–late 2014.

This sequence was found in a man aged 55 to 69 with small cell lung cancer. The sample taken for sequencing was distant non-tumor lung tissue. The chain recombines TRBV10-3 with TRBJ2-2; 10 bases line up with TRBD2. CDR3 nucleotide sequence: TGTGCCATTCCTTCCGGACTAGCGGAAAACACCGGGGAGCTGTTTTTT. Translating gives CAIPSGLAENTGELFF.